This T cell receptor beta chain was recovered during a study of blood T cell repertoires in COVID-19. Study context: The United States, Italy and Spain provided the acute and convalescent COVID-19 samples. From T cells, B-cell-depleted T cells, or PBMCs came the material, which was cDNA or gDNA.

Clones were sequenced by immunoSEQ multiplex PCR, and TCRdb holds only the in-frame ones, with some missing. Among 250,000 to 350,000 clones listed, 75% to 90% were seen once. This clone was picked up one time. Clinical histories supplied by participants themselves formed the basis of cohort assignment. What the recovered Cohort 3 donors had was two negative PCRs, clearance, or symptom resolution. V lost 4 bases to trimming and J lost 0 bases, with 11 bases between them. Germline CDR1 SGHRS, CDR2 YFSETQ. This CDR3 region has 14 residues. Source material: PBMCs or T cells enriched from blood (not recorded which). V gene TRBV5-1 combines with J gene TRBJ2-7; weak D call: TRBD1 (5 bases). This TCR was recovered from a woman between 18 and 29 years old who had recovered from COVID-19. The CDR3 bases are TGCGCCAGCAGCACGGACATGAGCTCCTACGAGCAGTACTTC. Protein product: CASSTDMSSYEQYF.